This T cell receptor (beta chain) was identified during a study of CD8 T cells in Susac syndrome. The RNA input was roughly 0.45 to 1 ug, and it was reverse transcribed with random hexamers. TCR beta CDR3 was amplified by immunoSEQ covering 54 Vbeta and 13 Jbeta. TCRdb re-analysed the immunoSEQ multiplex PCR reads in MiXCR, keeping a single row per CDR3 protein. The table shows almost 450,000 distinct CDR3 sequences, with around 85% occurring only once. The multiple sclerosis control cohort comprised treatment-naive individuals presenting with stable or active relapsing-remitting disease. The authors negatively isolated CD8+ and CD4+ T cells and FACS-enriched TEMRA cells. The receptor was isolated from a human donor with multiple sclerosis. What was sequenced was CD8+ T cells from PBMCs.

CDR3 sequence: CASSIDYYEQYF. The CDR3 DNA follows: TGTGCCAGCAGCATCGACTACTACGAGCAGTACTTC. The genes are TRBV12-3 or TRBV12-4 and TRBJ2-7; D possibly corresponds to TRBD2 (5 bases). V lost 6 bases and J lost 3, with 9 bases in between. This CDR3 is built from 12 residues.